This T cell receptor (beta chain) was documented in a study of CD4 T cells in relation to SARS-CoV-2 and coronaviruses. Findings and limits, study-wide: Crossreactive clones expanded significantly less to SARS-CoV-2 than monoreactive clones.

CDR1 is SNHLY and CDR2 is FYNNEI in the germline V gene. V lost 4 bases and J 8 bases, leaving 17 bases between the germline ends. This CDR3 region has 14 residues. Note on this clone: What it recognizes is unknown.

Here immunoSEQ multiplex PCR was the method, and the copy in TCRdb shows in-frame clones only, minus some. The profile covers 41,000 or so clones, with 84% appearing a single time and roughly 1.2% taken by the ten largest. The sequence derives from an adult with COVID-19. The sequencing sample was made of naive CD4+ T cells from PBMCs, cultured in vitro. Specified subset: naive CD4+ T cells isolated by negative enrichment. The V gene is TRBV2, the J gene TRBJ1-2, with D possibly TRBD1 on 5 matching bases. CDR3 in DNA: TGTGCCAGCAGTGGGGGAGAGGGGATTTTGGGCTACACCTTC. Protein: CASSGGEGILGYTF.